This passage covers 9 T cell receptor beta chains from one sample sequenced in a study of T cells in women clearing cervical HPV infection. Libraries were prepared by immunoSEQ multiplex PCR; TCRdb keeps only in-frame clonotypes and omits some of them. Listed are roughly 30,000 clones; approximately 8.4% falls within the top ten. Sequenced material: blood buffy coat. Every receptor here comes from a woman between 18 and 75 years old with a cervical HPV16 infection that either progressed to CIN3+ or cleared (not recorded which).

About this clone: The read finishes 3 residues shy of the CDR3 end, and the germline J gene is used to complete it. The gene calls are TRBV20-1 and TRBJ2-1, with TRBD2 identical over 12 bases. V trimming: 5 bases; J trimming: 7 bases; junction bases outside the gene matches: 9. The CDR3 runs 15 residues. The germline gives CDR1 DFQATT, CDR2 SNEGSKA (reference sequence). CDR3 in amino acids: CSAEPTSGSWNEQFF. The CDR3 bases that were read are TGCAGTGCTGAACCGACTAGCGGGAGTTGGAATGAG.

As to this clone: Coverage ceases 3 residues before the CDR3 finishes, and the germline J gene fills in the end. V usage is TRBV2 and J usage is TRBJ2-3; D is uncertain. The V and J ends lost 3 bases and 5 bases respectively, with 15 bases between them. CDR3 size: 15 residues. The germline CDR1 and CDR2 sequences are SNHLY and FYNNEI. CDR3 DNA (partial): TGTGCCAGCAGTGATCGGCAAGGCGGTGGAGATACG. Amino acid sequence: CASSDRQGGGDT. The entire CDR3 is CASSDRQGGGDTQYF.

The sequenced part of the CDR3 DNA is TGTGCCAGCAGTTTACTTAGCGTGACCGGGGAG. Its translation: CASSLLSVTGE. The entire CDR3 protein reads CASSLLSVTGELFF. The V call is TRBV28, the J call TRBJ2-2; a possible D gene is TRBD2 (5 bases). The read finishes 3 residues shy of the CDR3 end, and the germline J gene is used to complete it. The CDR3 is 14 residues long. The V end lost 2 bases, the J end lost 5 bases, and 9 bases lay between the germline ends. Germline V gene lookup returns CDR1 MDHEN and CDR2 SYDVKM. The complete variable domain, with remaining parts taken from reference TRBV28 and TRBJ2-2, reads DVKVTQSSRYLVKRTGEKVFLECVQDMDHENMFWYRQDPGLGLRLIYFSYDVKMKEKGDIPEGYSVSREKKERFSLILESASTNQTSMYLCASSLLSVTGELFFGEGSRLTVL.

About this clone itself: The read ends 3 residues shy of where the CDR3 ends; the end is completed using the germline J gene. The rearrangement links TRBV7-3 to TRBJ2-2, with D perhaps TRBD2 (6 bases). The CDR3 totals 13 residues. Germline V CDR1 and CDR2: SGHTA, FQGTGA. V gave up 6 bases and J gave up 7 bases, with 12 bases separating them. CDR3 DNA (partial): TGTGCCAGCAGGACTTTAGCGGACGGGGAG. Translation: CASRTLADGE. The full CDR3 reads CASRTLADGELFF. Using reference TRBV7-3 and TRBJ2-2 for the parts outside the CDR3, the full variable domain is GAGVSQTPSNKVTEKGKYVELRCDPISGHTALYWYRQSLGQGPEFLIYFQGTGAADDSGLPNDRFFAVRPEGSVSTLKIQRTERGDSAVYLCASRTLADGELFFGEGSRLTVL.

As regards this clone: The sequence runs out 3 residues before the end of the CDR3; the remainder is reconstructed from the germline J gene. This specimen includes other DNA sequences encoding the same CDR3. The chain carries TRBV7-2 and TRBJ1-3; no clear D gene. The germline CDR1 and CDR2 sequences are SGHTA and FQGNSA. CDR3 length: 14 residues. Trimming took off 5 bases at V and 1 base at J, with 9 bases between the two ends. CDR3 DNA, as far as it was read: TGTGCCAGCAGCCCCTCGGGGTCTGGAAACACC. It encodes CASSPSGSGNT. The full-length CDR3 reads as CASSPSGSGNTIYF. Based on the CDR3 plus reference TRBV7-2 and TRBJ1-3, the full variable domain is GAGVSQSPSNKVTEKGKDVELRCDPISGHTALYWYRQSLGQGLEFLIYFQGNSAPDKSGLPSDRFSAERTGGSVSTLTIQRTQQEDSAVYLCASSPSGSGNTIYFGEGSWLTVV.

A remark on this clone: The read ends 3 residues early relative to the CDR3; the germline J gene fills the gap. V usage is TRBV2 and J usage is TRBJ2-3; D is perhaps TRBD2 (5 bases). From germline, CDR1 is SNHLY and CDR2 FYNNEI. This CDR3 region has 15 residues. Between the trimmed V and J ends, which lost 3 bases and 0 bases, there was a span of 10 bases. Partial CDR3 DNA: TGTGCCAGCAGTGATAAGCGGCCAAGCACAGATACG. It codes for CASSDKRPSTDT. The CDR3 in full is CASSDKRPSTDTQYF.

As regards this clone: The read falls 3 residues short of the CDR3 end, and the missing part is taken from the germline J gene. The chain couples TRBV30 to TRBJ2-1; D is ambiguous. Per the germline V gene, CDR1 is GTSNPN and CDR2 is SVGIG (reference sequence). The CDR3 is made up of 14 amino acids. The V end lost 5 bases, the J end lost 4 bases, and 15 bases lay between the germline ends. This chain's CDR3 is CAWQTTRQYNEQFF. CDR3 DNA (partial): TGTGCCTGGCAGACAACCAGACAATACAATGAG. Looking up the rest from reference TRBV30 and TRBJ2-1 gives the full variable domain: SQTIHQWPATLVQPVGSPLSLECTVEGTSNPNLYWYRQAAGRGLQLLFYSVGIGQISSEVPQNLSASRPQDRQFILSSKKLLLSDSGFYLCAWQTTRQYNEQFFGPGTRLTVL.

Notes on this clone: The CDR3 end is not reached by the read, which stops 3 residues before it; the germline J gene fills it in. The chain carries TRBV19 and TRBJ1-2; a weak D match, TRBD1 (6 bases). CDR1 and CDR2 (germline): LNHDA, SQIVND (reference sequence). The CDR3 runs to 14 residues. Between the trimmed V and J ends, which lost 4 bases and 4 bases, there was a span of 13 bases. CDR3 sequence: CASSTGEVLYGYTF. The sequenced part of the CDR3 DNA is TGTGCCAGTAGTACAGGGGAGGTTCTCTATGGC.

On this clone itself: The read gets to within 3 residues of the CDR3 end, and the germline J gene fills in the rest. The V gene is TRBV12-3 or TRBV12-4, the J gene TRBJ1-1; D is unclear. The CDR3 is made up of 11 amino acids. The sequenced CDR3 bases are TGTGCCAGCAGTTTAGTAGGGGAA. This gives the protein CASSLVGE. The complete CDR3 reads CASSLVGEAFF.